Listed below are T cell receptor beta chains from one sample, sequenced in a study of CD4 T cells in relation to SARS-CoV-2 and coronaviruses. Libraries were prepared by immunoSEQ multiplex PCR; TCRdb keeps only in-frame clonotypes and omits some of them. The sample yields tens of thousands of clones, just over 90% seen once. The sample consisted of naive CD4+ T cells from PBMCs. These receptors were collected from an adult with COVID-19. Both conserved end residues are part of each CDR3. Fields, in order: D gene, V gene, clone size, J gene, CDR3 length, CDR3 DNA, CDR3 protein. D genes are given only for firm matches. The listing skips clone size in some rows; elsewhere it reads once, few, many or a size class.

d_call: TRBD1
v_call: TRBV5-4
clone_size: NA
j_call: TRBJ1-2
cdr3_length: 17
cdr3_nt: TGTGCCAGCAGCTTGAATCCAGGGACAGGGGCGGCGTGGGGCTACACCTTC
cdr3_aa: CASSLNPGTGAAWGYTF

d_call: NA
v_call: TRBV28
clone_size: NA
j_call: TRBJ1-2
cdr3_length: 17
cdr3_nt: TGTGCCAGCAGTTCCCTCCAGTTGGGGCAGCTTCTCTATGGCTACACCTTC
cdr3_aa: CASSSLQLGQLLYGYTF

d_call: TRBD2
v_call: TRBV6-2/TRBV6-3
clone_size: NA
j_call: TRBJ2-1
cdr3_length: 15
cdr3_nt: TGTGCCAGCAGTTCTTCTAGCGGGAGTAGGTATGAGCAGTTCTTC
cdr3_aa: CASSSSSGSRYEQFF

d_call: NA
v_call: TRBV6-5
clone_size: NA
j_call: TRBJ1-1
cdr3_length: 12
cdr3_nt: TGTGCCAGCAGTAGGACGGCCTACGAAGCTTTCTTT
cdr3_aa: CASSRTAYEAFF

d_call: NA
v_call: TRBV7-3
clone_size: NA
j_call: TRBJ2-7
cdr3_length: 13
cdr3_nt: TGTGCCAGCAGCCAAGTTCGGCCCTCCGAGCAGTACTTC
cdr3_aa: CASSQVRPSEQYF

d_call: NA
v_call: TRBV2
clone_size: NA
j_call: TRBJ2-1
cdr3_length: 14
cdr3_nt: TGTGCCAGCAACGGGCTGGCTTCCTACAATGAGCAGTTCTTC
cdr3_aa: CASNGLASYNEQFF

d_call: NA
v_call: TRBV28
clone_size: NA
j_call: TRBJ2-3
cdr3_length: 16
cdr3_nt: TGTGCCAGCAGTTTAATTGACTACAAAGTCACAGATACGCAGTATTTT
cdr3_aa: CASSLIDYKVTDTQYF

d_call: NA
v_call: TRBV30
clone_size: NA
j_call: TRBJ1-1
cdr3_length: 12
cdr3_nt: TGTGCCTGGAGACGACTTAACACTGAAGCTTTCTTT
cdr3_aa: CAWRRLNTEAFF

d_call: NA
v_call: TRBV28
clone_size: NA
j_call: TRBJ2-1
cdr3_length: 10
cdr3_nt: TGTGCCAGCGGTCTCACTGAGCAGTTCTTC
cdr3_aa: CASGLTEQFF

d_call: NA
v_call: TRBV7-2
clone_size: NA
j_call: TRBJ2-7
cdr3_length: 12
cdr3_nt: TGTGCCAGCAGCTTAGCCTATTACGAGCAGTACTTC
cdr3_aa: CASSLAYYEQYF

d_call: TRBD2
v_call: TRBV7-2
clone_size: NA
j_call: TRBJ2-1
cdr3_length: 15
cdr3_nt: TGTGCCAGCAGCCCCCGGGCGGGAGGGCCTACTGAGCAGTTCTTC
cdr3_aa: CASSPRAGGPTEQFF

d_call: TRBD2
v_call: TRBV24-1
clone_size: NA
j_call: TRBJ2-1
cdr3_length: 16
cdr3_nt: TGTGCCACCAGTGATCCGACTAGCGGGAGGGATCATGAGCAGTTCTTC
cdr3_aa: CATSDPTSGRDHEQFF

d_call: NA
v_call: TRBV5-4
clone_size: NA
j_call: TRBJ2-5
cdr3_length: 13
cdr3_nt: TGTGCCAGCAGCTTCGGGGGCGGGGAGACCCAGTACTTC
cdr3_aa: CASSFGGGETQYF

d_call: NA
v_call: TRBV19
clone_size: NA
j_call: TRBJ2-1
cdr3_length: 17
cdr3_nt: TGTGCCAGTAGTATAGGGCGGAGACGCCCTATTTACAATGAGCAGTTCTTC
cdr3_aa: CASSIGRRRPIYNEQFF

d_call: NA
v_call: TRBV5-4
clone_size: NA
j_call: TRBJ1-2
cdr3_length: 14
cdr3_nt: TGTGCCAGCAGCTTGCCACAGGGAGCAAGTGGCTACACCTTC
cdr3_aa: CASSLPQGASGYTF

d_call: TRBD2
v_call: TRBV3-1/TRBV3-2
clone_size: NA
j_call: TRBJ2-2
cdr3_length: 16
cdr3_nt: TGTGCCAGCAGCCAACGGACTAGCGGGAGCACCGGGGAGCTGTTTTTT
cdr3_aa: CASSQRTSGSTGELFF

d_call: NA
v_call: TRBV6-5
clone_size: NA
j_call: TRBJ1-3
cdr3_length: 15
cdr3_nt: TGTGCCAGCACCATACCCCCACCGGGCGGAAACACCATATATTTT
cdr3_aa: CASTIPPPGGNTIYF

d_call: TRBD2
v_call: TRBV9
clone_size: NA
j_call: TRBJ2-2
cdr3_length: 17
cdr3_nt: TGTGCCAGCAGCGTAGCAGGCTTAGCGGGAGTTACCGGGGAGCTGTTTTTT
cdr3_aa: CASSVAGLAGVTGELFF

d_call: NA
v_call: TRBV6-1
clone_size: NA
j_call: TRBJ2-2
cdr3_length: 15
cdr3_nt: TGTGCCAGCAGTGAACCACTAGGATCAACCGGGGAGCTGTTTTTT
cdr3_aa: CASSEPLGSTGELFF

d_call: NA
v_call: TRBV4-1
clone_size: few
j_call: TRBJ2-2
cdr3_length: 16
cdr3_nt: TGCGCCAGCAGACGCCTAGCTGGGGGCGGCACCGGGGAGCTGTTTTTT
cdr3_aa: CASRRLAGGGTGELFF

d_call: NA
v_call: TRBV5-1
clone_size: once
j_call: TRBJ2-5
cdr3_length: 14
cdr3_nt: TGCGCCAGCTCGTCATCGTGGGGTGGGCCGAACCAGTACTTC
cdr3_aa: CASSSSWGGPNQYF

d_call: NA
v_call: TRBV18
clone_size: NA
j_call: TRBJ2-4
cdr3_length: 15
cdr3_nt: TGTGCCAGCTCACCAAGGGAACTAGCCAAAAACATTCAGTACTTC
cdr3_aa: CASSPRELAKNIQYF

d_call: TRBD1
v_call: TRBV28
clone_size: NA
j_call: TRBJ1-5
cdr3_length: 13
cdr3_nt: TGTGCCACCGGGACAGGGAGCGGCCAGCCCCAGCATTTT
cdr3_aa: CATGTGSGQPQHF

d_call: TRBD2
v_call: TRBV5-1
clone_size: NA
j_call: TRBJ2-1
cdr3_length: 15
cdr3_nt: TGCGCCAGCAGCGCACTAGCGGGAGTTTACAATGAGCAGTTCTTC
cdr3_aa: CASSALAGVYNEQFF

d_call: NA
v_call: TRBV25-1
clone_size: NA
j_call: TRBJ1-4
cdr3_length: 14
cdr3_nt: TGTGCCAGCATGGGGCGGACATCTAATGAAAAACTGTTTTTT
cdr3_aa: CASMGRTSNEKLFF

d_call: TRBD2
v_call: TRBV7-2
clone_size: NA
j_call: TRBJ2-3
cdr3_length: 16
cdr3_nt: TGTGCCAGCAGCTTCATAGCGGGAGTGAGCACAGATACGCAGTATTTT
cdr3_aa: CASSFIAGVSTDTQYF

d_call: NA
v_call: TRBV5-4
clone_size: NA
j_call: TRBJ2-6
cdr3_length: 15
cdr3_nt: TGTGCCAGCAGCTTGATTGGGTCTGGGGCCAACGTCCTGACTTTC
cdr3_aa: CASSLIGSGANVLTF

d_call: TRBD1
v_call: TRBV6-5
clone_size: NA
j_call: TRBJ1-5
cdr3_length: 13
cdr3_nt: TGTGCCAGCAGAAAAGACAGGGACCAGCCCCAGCATTTT
cdr3_aa: CASRKDRDQPQHF

d_call: TRBD2
v_call: TRBV30
clone_size: NA
j_call: TRBJ2-7
cdr3_length: 13
cdr3_nt: TGTGCCTGGAATAAGGGGAGGGCCTACGAGCAGTACTTC
cdr3_aa: CAWNKGRAYEQYF

d_call: TRBD1
v_call: TRBV18
clone_size: once
j_call: TRBJ2-3
cdr3_length: 13
cdr3_nt: TGTGCCAGCTCGGGACAGAACACAGATACGCAGTATTTT
cdr3_aa: CASSGQNTDTQYF

d_call: NA
v_call: TRBV28
clone_size: NA
j_call: TRBJ1-4
cdr3_length: 14
cdr3_nt: TGTGCCAGCATCCAAGGAGGGGTCGGTGAAAAACTGTTTTTT
cdr3_aa: CASIQGGVGEKLFF

d_call: TRBD2
v_call: TRBV11-2
clone_size: NA
j_call: TRBJ2-1
cdr3_length: 17
cdr3_nt: TGTGCCAGCAGCTTAGATAGGGGCGGACTAGCGATCGATGAGCAGTTCTTC
cdr3_aa: CASSLDRGGLAIDEQFF

d_call: NA
v_call: TRBV5-6
clone_size: NA
j_call: TRBJ2-5
cdr3_length: 14
cdr3_nt: TGTGCCAGCAGCTTGGGAACAGGGCGGGAGACCCAGTACTTC
cdr3_aa: CASSLGTGRETQYF